These 17 T cell receptor beta chains were all obtained from the same sample, sequenced in a study of cytomegalovirus exposure and HLA in healthy donors. Primers for the PCR totalled 60 Vbeta and 13 Jbeta. The data were produced by immunoSEQ multiplex PCR, yet TCRdb's version contains in-frame clones alone and is incomplete. The sample has roughly 140,000 clones, roughly 73% seen once. The sequenced sample was PBMCs. The receptors were sampled from a human donor in good health.

The chain links TRBV10-2 to TRBJ2-6; D gene ambiguous. This CDR3 has 13 amino acids. Germline lookup yields CDR1 WSHSY and CDR2 SAAADI. The ends were cut back, 6 bases at V and 4 bases at J, with 7 bases in the middle. The CDR3 protein is CASRAAGANVLTF. The CDR3 bases are TGCGCCAGCAGGGCTGCAGGGGCCAACGTCCTGACTTTC.

The rearrangement uses TRBV9 and TRBJ2-2, with 8 bases matching TRBD1. V lost 3 bases to trimming and J lost 6 bases; unmatched junction nucleotides: 4. CDR1 and CDR2 from the germline V gene are SGDLS and YYNGEE. The CDR3 sequence is 14 residues long. The CDR3 sequence: CASSAEGQAGELFF. The DNA of the CDR3 is TGTGCCAGCAGCGCCGAGGGACAGGCCGGGGAGCTGTTTTTT. The full variable domain, in which reference TRBV9 and TRBJ2-2 provide the parts outside the CDR3, is DSGVTQTPKHLITATGQRVTLRCSPRSGDLSVYWYQQSLDQGLQFLIQYYNGEERAKGNILERFSAQQFPDLHSELNLSSLELGDSALYFCASSAEGQAGELFFGEGSRLTVL.

This chain connects TRBV7-9 to TRBJ2-1; TRBD1 is a possible D gene (6 bases). The CDR3 contains 14 residues. V lost 2 bases, J lost 8 bases, and 13 bases lay in between. Germline V CDR1 and CDR2: SEHNR, FQNEAQ (reference sequence). The chain's CDR3 is CASSLQGSGDEQFF. DNA of the CDR3: TGTGCCAGCAGCTTACAGGGGTCAGGAGATGAGCAGTTCTTC.

The chain combines TRBV11-3 with TRBJ2-5; 8 nucleotides match TRBD2. Germline CDR1 is SGHNT and CDR2 is YENEEA. V gave up 6 bases and J gave up 0 bases; unmatched junction bases: 6. This CDR3 has 15 amino acids. CDR3 loop: CASSPQTSDQETQYF. DNA for the CDR3: TGTGCCAGCAGTCCGCAGACTAGCGACCAAGAGACCCAGTACTTC.

The chain has TRBV18 and TRBJ2-3; 7 positions match TRBD2. V lost 1 base, J lost 2 bases, and 3 bases stayed unmatched. The germline V gene has CDR1 KGHSH and CDR2 LQKENI. CDR3 length: 15 amino acids. The DNA for the CDR3 is TGTGCCAGCTCACCACTAGGGACTATCACAGATACGCAGTATTTT. Translating it yields CASSPLGTITDTQYF.

The rearrangement uses TRBV19 and TRBJ2-1; 8 bases agree with TRBD1. V shed 5 bases, J shed 9 bases, and the junction held 9 bases outside the gene matches. Germline values: CDR1 LNHDA, CDR2 SQIVND (reference sequence). The CDR3 consists of 14 residues. The CDR3 here is CASSLGQGIGEQFF. CDR3 coding DNA: TGTGCCAGTAGTCTAGGACAGGGCATAGGTGAGCAGTTCTTC. The variable domain in full, completed from reference TRBV19 and TRBJ2-1, reads DGGITQSPKYLFRKEGQNVTLSCEQNLNHDAMYWYRQDPGQGLRLIYYSQIVNDFQKGDIAEGYSVSREKKESFPLTVTSAQKNPTAFYLCASSLGQGIGEQFFGPGTRLTVL.

The rearrangement links TRBV2 to TRBJ2-5, with D perhaps TRBD1 (5 bases). The CDR3 loop spans 14 amino acids. V shed 8 bases and J shed 7 bases, with 20 bases lying between them. CDR1 is SNHLY, CDR2 FYNNEI, per germline. As DNA, the CDR3 is TGTGCCAGCCGGGCGTCGGGCAGGGAAGGGACCCAGTACTTC. It codes for CASRASGREGTQYF.

The V call is TRBV5-1, the J call TRBJ2-7; 8 nucleotides align to TRBD1. Losses at the gene ends were 3 bases for V and 4 bases for J; bases not matched to a gene: 9. CDR3 length: 15 amino acids. Germline lookup yields CDR1 SGHRS and CDR2 YFSETQ. The CDR3 is CASSSPGTGEYEQYF. The CDR3 DNA reads as TGCGCCAGCAGCTCCCCCGGGACAGGAGAGTACGAGCAGTACTTC.

Only one count was recorded for this clone. CDR3 in DNA: TGTGCCAGCAGTTTCCTCCCGACAGCCTCCTACGAGCAGTACTTC. This translates into CASSFLPTASYEQYF. V and J are TRBV28 and TRBJ2-7; D perhaps matches TRBD1 (5 bases). The V gene's germline CDR1 is MDHEN and CDR2 SYDVKM. CDR3 size: 15 residues. Trimming cost V 3 bases and J 0 bases, with 12 bases left between them.

This chain connects TRBV12-2 to TRBJ2-1; no DNA check was done on the table's D call, TRBD1. TRBV12-2 is assigned pseudogene status. CDR3 length equals 16 residues. The CDR3 sequence is CASRLRQGNTNNEQFF. The DNA for the CDR3 is TGTGCAAGTCGCTTGCGACAGGGCAACACTAACAATGAGCAGTTCTTC.

The table lists this clone with a count of one. The genes are TRBV30 and TRBJ2-4; TRBD1 is a possible D gene (7 bases). Germline V gene sequence: CDR1 GTSNPN, CDR2 SVGIG (reference sequence). Trimming pared 5 bases from V and 1 base from J, leaving 15 bases between. The CDR3 loop spans 15 amino acids. CDR3 nucleotides: TGTGCCTGGCGTTCCCAGGGGGGTGCCAAAAACATTCAGTACTTC. Translation gives CAWRSQGGAKNIQYF.

The V gene is TRBV5-1, the J gene TRBJ2-5, with 12 bases lining up with TRBD2. This CDR3 spans 15 amino acids. J was trimmed by 7 bases and V by 4 bases; bases with no gene match: 8. Germline CDR1 SGHRS, CDR2 YFSETQ. The CDR3 nucleotides read TGCGCCAGCAGCCCCCGGACTAGCGGGGAAGGGACCCAGTACTTC. It translates to CASSPRTSGEGTQYF.

This sequence joins TRBV21-1 and TRBJ2-5; whether TRBD2, the table's D call, matches the DNA was not checked. TRBV21-1 has pseudogene status. This CDR3 is built from 17 residues. For the CDR3, the DNA is TGTGCCAGCAGCAATGGGTTCTGGGAGACCCTTCATGAGACCCAGTACTTC. Amino acids: CASSNGFWETLHETQYF.

The V call is TRBV28, the J call TRBJ2-1, with TRBD2 identical over 8 bases. J gave up 8 bases and V 5 bases, and 5 bases lay outside the gene matches. The CDR3 totals 13 residues. Germline V lookup: CDR1 MDHEN, CDR2 SYDVKM. The CDR3 DNA follows: TGTGCCAGCAGTAGCGGGAGTATGTATGAGCAGTTCTTC. Its protein is CASSSGSMYEQFF.

The V and J genes are TRBV4-1 and TRBJ2-7; D is perhaps TRBD2 (5 bases). CDR3 length: 14 amino acids. Deletions cut 1 base from V and 3 bases from J, with 10 bases between. In germline, CDR1 is MGHRA, CDR2 YSYEKL. The CDR3 loop reads CASSQALAIYEQYF. The CDR3 DNA sequence: TGCGCCAGCAGCCAAGCCTTAGCGATCTACGAGCAGTACTTC.

DNA of the CDR3: TGTGCCAGCCTCGGACTGTCCTACGAGCAGTACTTC. This translates into CASLGLSYEQYF. The genes are TRBV7-8 and TRBJ2-7; tentatively, D is TRBD2 (5 bases). CDR3 size: 12 residues. Trimming took 8 bases from V and 1 from J, leaving 9 bases between them. Germline-derived CDR1 and CDR2 are SGHVS and FQNEAQ.

The V gene is TRBV13, the J gene TRBJ2-1; TRBD1 aligns across 7 bases. Trimming at V came to 4 bases and at J to 10 bases, leaving 7 bases not matched to a gene. The CDR3 length is 13 residues. Looked up from germline, CDR1 is PRHDT and CDR2 is FYEKMQ (reference sequence). The CDR3 DNA reads as TGTGCCAGCAGCTCGACAGGGCCCAGGGAGCAGTTCTTC. Protein product: CASSSTGPREQFF.